Presented here are 19 T cell receptor beta chains from one specimen sequenced in a study of blood T cell repertoires in COVID-19. The method was immunoSEQ multiplex PCR; TCRdb's version includes in-frame clones alone and lacks a portion of them. The sample holds roughly 75,000 clones; around 89% are singletons and the top ten take around 0.6%. The sequencing input was peripheral blood. The receptors come from a man in his fifties or sixties with acute or convalescent COVID-19.

The chain is built from TRBV6-5 and TRBJ2-1; 11 positions agree with TRBD2. J lost 5 bases, V lost 10 bases, and 4 bases had no gene match. The CDR3 contains 13 residues. CDR1 and CDR2 from the germline V gene are MNHEY and SVGAGI. The CDR3 loop is CATLTSGDNEQFF. The CDR3 coding sequence is TGTGCCACCCTGACTAGCGGGGACAATGAGCAGTTCTTC.

With respect to this clone: The junction shows a germline mismatch at one end, possibly a read error. J is TRBJ2-1 and V is TRBV12-3 or TRBV12-4, with 7 bases matching TRBD1. CDR3 length equals 11 residues. The CDR3 reads CASSLKQGPIF. The CDR3 DNA follows: TGTGCCAGCAGTTTAAAACAGGGGCCCATCTTC.

The rearrangement joins TRBV3-1 (or the pseudogene TRBV3-2) to TRBJ2-6; possible D gene TRBD1, 5 bases. Trimming stripped 1 base from V and 1 base from J, with 17 bases between. This CDR3 is 19 amino acids long. CDR1 is LGHDT and CDR2 is YNNKEL in the germline V gene (reference sequence). DNA for the CDR3: TGTGCCAGCAGCCAAGTTGAACAGATAAGGGGATCTGGGGCCAACGTCCTGACTTTC. It translates to CASSQVEQIRGSGANVLTF.

The chain is built from TRBV10-3 and TRBJ1-2; unclear D gene. Germline values: CDR1 ENHRY, CDR2 SYGVKD. The CDR3 consists of 14 residues. The V and J ends lost 0 bases and 1 base respectively, with 6 bases between them. DNA of the CDR3: TGTGCCATCAGTGAGTCGGGGAGTAACTATGGCTACACCTTC. Encoded protein: CAISESGSNYGYTF.

V gene TRBV6-5 combines with J gene TRBJ1-6, with 10 bases matching TRBD1. Losses at the gene ends were 2 bases for V and 10 bases for J; bases not matched to a gene: 8. This CDR3 has 16 amino acids. Germline CDR1 and CDR2: MNHEY and SVGAGI. In DNA form, the CDR3 reads TGTGCCAGCAGTTACCGGGGGACAGGGGTTAACTCACCCCTCCACTTT. Its translation: CASSYRGTGVNSPLHF.

This chain connects TRBV7-9 to TRBJ1-1; D uncertain. V lost 5 bases to trimming and J lost 0 bases, with 10 bases between them. Germline V CDR1 and CDR2: SEHNR, FQNEAQ (reference sequence). This CDR3 has 14 amino acids. CDR3 sequence (DNA): TGTGCCAGCAGCCTTAGTGCGTTGAACACTGAAGCTTTCTTT. Translating it yields CASSLSALNTEAFF.

This rearrangement joins TRBV7-2 to TRBJ2-7; TRBD1 matches at 9 bases. V was clipped by 4 bases and J by 7 bases; unmatched bases: 8. The germline V gene encodes CDR1 SGHTA and CDR2 FQGNSA. The CDR3 totals 14 residues. CDR3: CASSSGQGLTEQYF. CDR3 coding DNA: TGTGCCAGCAGCTCGGGACAGGGCCTTACTGAGCAGTACTTC.

V gene TRBV6-5 combines with J gene TRBJ2-7, with 10 bases matching TRBD1. Germline V CDR1 and CDR2: MNHEY, SVGAGI. V lost 8 bases and J lost 6; bases outside the gene matches: 10. This CDR3 has 14 residues. The CDR3 sequence is CASQIRQGAIEQYF. CDR3 coding DNA: TGTGCCAGCCAAATCCGACAGGGGGCTATCGAGCAGTACTTC.

This clone was counted a few times. This chain joins TRBV5-1 and TRBJ1-2, with 12 bases that match TRBD1. J was trimmed by 5 bases and V by 2 bases; bases with no gene match: 4. Germline V gene sequence: CDR1 SGHRS, CDR2 YFSETQ. The CDR3 runs to 15 residues. The CDR3 region has the DNA TGCGCCAGCAGCTTACCGGGACAGGGGGCATATGGCTACACCTTC. It codes for CASSLPGQGAYGYTF.

A single count supports this clone. This chain uses TRBV9 with TRBJ2-2, with 8 bases aligning to TRBD1. CDR3 length: 16 amino acids. Trimming cost V 0 bases and J 0 bases; bases outside gene matches: 1. CDR1 is SGDLS and CDR2 is YYNGEE in the germline V gene. CDR3 amino acids: CASSVAGGPNTGELFF. CDR3 coding DNA: TGTGCCAGCAGCGTAGCAGGGGGCCCGAACACCGGGGAGCTGTTTTTT.

The genes are TRBV27 and TRBJ2-4, with 9 bases fitting TRBD2. The germline gives CDR1 MNHEY, CDR2 SMNVEV (reference sequence). The ends lost 2 bases at V and 4 bases at J; junction bases unmatched: 9. The CDR3 is 17 residues long. The CDR3 loop reads CASSLARGGGVKNIQYF. CDR3 in DNA: TGTGCCAGCAGTTTAGCGCGTGGCGGGGGGGTAAAAAACATTCAGTACTTC.

The chain carries TRBV15 and TRBJ2-3; D is uncertain. The V gene lost 1 base and the J gene lost 2 bases, with 7 bases spanning the gap. CDR3 size: 14 residues. The germline V gene encodes CDR1 LNHNV and CDR2 YYDKDF (reference sequence). In nucleotides, the CDR3 is TGTGCCACCAGCAGAGCAGTTTCCACAGATACGCAGTATTTT. Its protein product is CATSRAVSTDTQYF.

CDR3 bases: TGTGCCAGCAGCCAAGATCAGGGGGGCTATGGCTACACCTTC. Its protein is CASSQDQGGYGYTF. This chain connects TRBV3-1 (or the pseudogene TRBV3-2) to TRBJ1-2; 7 nucleotides align to TRBD1. Germline trimming cut 0 bases from V and 4 bases from J; bases unmatched to any gene: 2. The CDR3 consists of 14 residues. Germline V gene lookup returns CDR1 LGHDT and CDR2 YNNKEL (reference sequence).

CDR3 DNA: TGTGCCACCAGTGATACAAGGACGGGGAATCAGCCCCAGCATTTT. Its protein is CATSDTRTGNQPQHF. The rearrangement joins TRBV24-1 to TRBJ1-5; D gene ambiguous. Trimming removed 3 bases from V and 4 bases from J, with 12 bases in between. CDR3 size: 15 residues. Germline V CDR1 and CDR2: KGHDR, SFDVKD.

The gene calls are TRBV10-3 and TRBJ2-3, with TRBD2 matching 12 bases. This CDR3 comprises 15 residues. Trimming cost V 6 bases and J 0 bases; bases outside gene matches: 1. The V gene's germline CDR1 is ENHRY and CDR2 SYGVKD. The chain's CDR3 is CAIRGTSGSTDTQYF. CDR3 nucleotides: TGTGCCATCAGGGGGACTAGCGGGAGCACAGATACGCAGTATTTT.

The rearrangement links TRBV18 to TRBJ2-1, with TRBD2 matching 8 bases. Germline loops: CDR1 KGHSH, CDR2 LQKENI. CDR3 length equals 16 residues. V shed 1 base, J shed 4 bases, and the junction held 6 bases outside the gene matches. CDR3 amino acids: CASSPLGTRGYNEQFF. The CDR3 nucleotides are TGTGCCAGCTCACCACTTGGGACTAGGGGATACAATGAGCAGTTCTTC.

V gene TRBV11-1 combines with J gene TRBJ1-4; 9 bases agree with TRBD1. Germline assignment: CDR1 SGHAT and CDR2 FQDESV (reference sequence). Trimming at V came to 5 bases and at J to 7 bases, leaving 8 bases not matched to a gene. The CDR3 sequence is 15 residues long. The CDR3 reads CASSPSRDRVEKLFF. CDR3 DNA sequence: TGTGCCAGCAGCCCGTCCCGGGACAGGGTTGAAAAACTGTTTTTT.

The chain is built from TRBV10-3 and TRBJ2-5, with 9 positions matching TRBD1. Germline loops: CDR1 ENHRY, CDR2 SYGVKD. This CDR3 spans 12 amino acids. Unmatched junction bases numbered 5, after V lost 6 bases and J lost 9 bases. CDR3 region: CAIRGQGLAQYF. DNA of the CDR3: TGTGCCATCAGGGGACAGGGCTTGGCCCAGTACTTC.

The genes are TRBV10-3 and TRBJ2-1, with a possible D match to TRBD2 (6 bases). Between the trimmed V and J ends, which lost 5 bases and 6 bases, there was a span of 14 bases. This CDR3 has 14 amino acids. The germline V gene has CDR1 ENHRY and CDR2 SYGVKD. The CDR3 sequence is CAISPGERGNEQFF. The CDR3 DNA sequence: TGTGCCATCAGTCCGGGAGAGAGGGGCAATGAGCAGTTCTTC.